This TCR beta chain was recovered during a study of shared clonotypes between healthy human individuals. Extraction of genomic DNA in unsorted samples used roughly 93 million PBMCs. Trimming pared 3 bases from V and 5 bases from J, leaving 4 bases between. Per germline, CDR1 LNHDA and CDR2 SQIVND (reference sequence). There are 11 residues in the CDR3. Unsorted PBMC contributed roughly 300 ng DNA, approximately 33,000 T cell genomes, to each replicate PCR. Study processing details: Owing to the provision of junction-only sequences devoid of quality scores by immunoSEQ, filtering differed. Assay: immunoSEQ multiplex PCR; the TCRdb copy retains only in-frame clones and omits some. That table furnishes V, J and clone size, whereas the DNA furnished D and trimming. The repertoire holds around 510,000 clones, with around 78% as singletons.

This clonotype originated in a woman in her forties in good health. Some clones in this sample may be carry-over from other donors' samples. Sequencing input: PBMCs. The chain links TRBV19 to TRBJ1-2; D is uncertain. The CDR3 coding sequence is TGTGCCAGTAGTATCGCATATGGCTACACCTTC. Amino acid sequence: CASSIAYGYTF. The full variable domain, rest sourced from reference TRBV19 and TRBJ1-2, is DGGITQSPKYLFRKEGQNVTLSCEQNLNHDAMYWYRQDPGQGLRLIYYSQIVNDFQKGDIAEGYSVSREKKESFPLTVTSAQKNPTAFYLCASSIAYGYTFGSGTRLTVV.